This T cell receptor beta chain was recovered during a study of shared T cell receptors in the human thymus. CDR3 size: 18 residues. Germline-derived CDR1 and CDR2 are SEHNR and FQNEAQ (reference sequence). Unmatched junction bases numbered 13, after V lost 2 bases and J lost 5 bases. Sequencing was performed with immunoSEQ multiplex PCR; in TCRdb, only in-frame clones are kept and a portion is missing. The table has hundreds of thousands of clones, around 87% seen once. These same data were also listed under a study on human thymus T cells. Per that paper: Donation came from healthy Finnish infants having corrective surgery for congenital heart defects. Resected material from corrective heart surgery provided the thymus tissue analysed.

The V and J genes are TRBV7-9 and TRBJ2-1, with 9 bases identical to TRBD2. The TCR sequence derives from a boy younger than two with a congenital heart defect. Sequencing used thymocytes. CDR3 DNA: TGTGCCAGCAGCTTAAGGGCGGTGGCTAGCGGGACCCACAATGAGCAGTTCTTC. This codes for CASSLRAVASGTHNEQFF.